The 12 T cell receptor beta chains in this list originate from one sample, sequenced in a study of cytomegalovirus exposure and HLA in healthy donors. PCR employed 60 Vbeta and 13 Jbeta primers. Profiled with immunoSEQ multiplex PCR; TCRdb holds only in-frame clones, not every one. The sample has about 130,000 clones, around 74% seen once. Specimen: PBMCs. Receptors were obtained from a man aged 18 to 30 in good health and CMV-seropositive.

The chain links TRBV11-2 to TRBJ2-7; possibly TRBD2 for D (5 bases). V was shortened by 5 bases and J by 5 bases, with 13 bases between the two germline ends. This CDR3 has 13 amino acids. Germline loops: CDR1 SGHAT, CDR2 FQNNGV. The CDR3 protein is CASSHRTGNEQYF. For the CDR3, the DNA is TGTGCCAGCAGCCACCGGACTGGGAACGAGCAGTACTTC.

The rearrangement joins TRBV6-6 to TRBJ1-5; TRBD1 is a possible D gene (6 bases). The V and J ends lost 0 bases and 7 bases respectively, with 13 bases between them. Germline CDR1 and CDR2: MNHNY and SVGAGI (reference sequence). The CDR3 has 15 amino acids. As DNA, the CDR3 is TGTGCCAGCAGTTACTCGTTACAGGGCCACCAGCCCCAGCATTTT. It translates to CASSYSLQGHQPQHF.

The V call is TRBV7-2, the J call TRBJ2-3; TRBD2 might be the D (6 bases). The CDR3 spans 15 residues. V lost 5 bases to trimming and J lost 1 base, with 13 bases between them. Germline lookup yields CDR1 SGHTA and CDR2 FQGNSA. The CDR3 DNA follows: TGTGCCAGCAGCCCAAGCGCGGGGCGCACAGATACGCAGTATTTT. Translation: CASSPSAGRTDTQYF.

This clone has only one observation. DNA of the CDR3: TGTGCCAGCAGCTTAAACGGGGAAGGGGGCTACACCTTC. As protein: CASSLNGEGGYTF. The chain links TRBV7-9 to TRBJ1-2; D unresolved. CDR1 and CDR2 (germline): SEHNR, FQNEAQ (reference sequence). This CDR3 spans 13 amino acids. Trimming took off 2 bases at V and 8 bases at J, with 12 bases between the two ends.

The genes are TRBV6-5 and TRBJ2-2; D is uncertain. There are 13 residues in the CDR3. Trimming took 0 bases from V and 14 from J, leaving 13 bases between them. Germline CDR1 reads MNHEY; CDR2 reads SVGAGI. CDR3 in amino acids: CASSYSRKQELFF. The CDR3 DNA reads as TGTGCCAGCAGTTACTCGAGAAAGCAGGAACTGTTTTTT.

The J gene is TRBJ1-2, the V gene TRBV29-1, with 12 bases lining up with TRBD1. The CDR3 sequence is 13 residues long. Trimming took 6 bases from V and 8 from J; bases not matched to a gene: 7. CDR1 SQVTM and CDR2 ANQGSEA come from the germline V gene. The CDR3 spells CSVETGTGGGYTF. The DNA for the CDR3 is TGCAGCGTGGAGACCGGGACAGGGGGCGGCTACACCTTC.

This clone was seen a handful of times. The rearrangement links TRBV15 to TRBJ2-2, with D possibly TRBD1 on 5 matching bases. CDR1 is LNHNV, CDR2 YYDKDF, per germline (reference sequence). The CDR3 has 14 residues. The ends were cut back, 0 bases at V and 6 bases at J, with 8 bases in the middle. The CDR3 spells CATSREKGPGELFF. CDR3 nucleotides: TGTGCCACCAGCAGAGAGAAGGGGCCCGGGGAGCTGTTTTTT.

As concerns this clone: Relative to the germline gene, one junction end is altered; a read error may explain this. The CDR3 DNA sequence: TGTGCCAGCAGCTTATCCACCGTAATTGCGGCCAAAAACATTCAGTACTTC. This codes for CASSLSTVIAAKNIQYF. The chain recombines TRBV27 with TRBJ2-4; no firm D call. This CDR3 has 17 residues. Germline CDR1 reads MNHEY; CDR2 reads SMNVEV (reference sequence).

V is TRBV5-1 and J is TRBJ2-3; 7 bases are a match to TRBD1. Per germline, CDR1 SGHRS and CDR2 YFSETQ. This CDR3 is 17 amino acids long. J lost 2 bases, V lost 4 bases, and 13 bases had no gene match. As DNA, the CDR3 is TGCGCCAGCAGCCTTTACGCTTGGGACAGATTCACAGATACGCAGTATTTT. This gives the protein CASSLYAWDRFTDTQYF.

This clone was recorded only once. CDR3 loop: CAGRRGRRGPRGYF. For the CDR3, the DNA is TGTGCCGGGAGAAGGGGAAGAAGGGGCCCCAGGGGGTACTTC. V and J are TRBV28 and TRBJ2-7; D perhaps matches TRBD1 (6 bases). The CDR3 extends over 14 amino acids. Germline V CDR1 and CDR2: MDHEN, SYDVKM. Trimming took 11 bases from V and 12 from J, leaving 29 bases between them. Combining the CDR3 with reference TRBV28 and TRBJ2-7 gives the whole variable domain DVKVTQSSRYLVKRTGEKVFLECVQDMDHENMFWYRQDPGLGLRLIYFSYDVKMKEKGDIPEGYSVSREKKERFSLILESASTNQTSMYLCAGRRGRRGPRGYFGPGTRLTVT.

The V and J genes are TRBV4-1 and TRBJ2-7; possible D gene TRBD1, 5 bases. V dropped 0 bases and J dropped 6 bases, with 6 bases sitting between them. In germline, CDR1 is MGHRA, CDR2 YSYEKL. The CDR3 contains 12 residues. The CDR3 sequence: CASSQDRGEQYF. DNA for the CDR3: TGCGCCAGCAGCCAAGATAGGGGCGAGCAGTACTTC.

On this clone: The junction and the germline gene differ at one end; a read error may be behind it. CDR3 sequence reads: CASSLSGGDEQFF. CDR3 DNA: TGTGCTAGCAGCTTAAGCGGGGGGGATGAGCAGTTCTTC. The rearrangement links TRBV7-7 to TRBJ2-1; 10 nucleotides align to TRBD2. The CDR3 sequence is 13 residues long. CDR1 is SSHAT, CDR2 FNYEAQ, per germline (reference sequence).